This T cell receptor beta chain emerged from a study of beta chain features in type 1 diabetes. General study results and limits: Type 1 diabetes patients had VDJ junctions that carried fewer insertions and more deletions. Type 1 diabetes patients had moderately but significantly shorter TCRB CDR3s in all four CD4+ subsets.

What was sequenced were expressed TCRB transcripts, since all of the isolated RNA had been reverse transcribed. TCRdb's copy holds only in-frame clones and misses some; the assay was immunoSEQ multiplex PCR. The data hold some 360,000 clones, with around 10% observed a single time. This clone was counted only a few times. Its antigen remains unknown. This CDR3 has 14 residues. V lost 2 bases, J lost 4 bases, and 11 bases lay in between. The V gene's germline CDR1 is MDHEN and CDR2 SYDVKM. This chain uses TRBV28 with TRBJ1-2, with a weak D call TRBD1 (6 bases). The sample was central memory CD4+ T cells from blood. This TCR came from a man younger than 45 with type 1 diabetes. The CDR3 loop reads CASSLQDRVYGYTF. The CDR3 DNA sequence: TGTGCCAGCAGTTTACAGGACAGAGTCTATGGCTACACCTTC.